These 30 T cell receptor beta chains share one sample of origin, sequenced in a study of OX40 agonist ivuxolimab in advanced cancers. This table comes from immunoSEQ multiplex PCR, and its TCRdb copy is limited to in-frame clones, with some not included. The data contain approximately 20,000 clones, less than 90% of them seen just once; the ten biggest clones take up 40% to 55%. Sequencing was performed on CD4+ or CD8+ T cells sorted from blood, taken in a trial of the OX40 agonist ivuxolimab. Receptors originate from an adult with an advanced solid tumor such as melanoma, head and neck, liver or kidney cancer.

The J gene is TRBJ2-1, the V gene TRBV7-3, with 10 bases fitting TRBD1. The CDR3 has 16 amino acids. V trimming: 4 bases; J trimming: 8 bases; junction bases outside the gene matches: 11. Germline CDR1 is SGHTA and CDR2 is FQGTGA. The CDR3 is CASSSVGTGVGDEQFF. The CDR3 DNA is TGTGCCAGCAGCTCAGTGGGGACAGGGGTCGGCGATGAGCAGTTCTTC.

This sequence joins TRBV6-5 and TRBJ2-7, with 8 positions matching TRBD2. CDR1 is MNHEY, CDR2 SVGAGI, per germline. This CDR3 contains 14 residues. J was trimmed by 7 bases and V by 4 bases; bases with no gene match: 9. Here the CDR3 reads CASSSGLAPGEQYF. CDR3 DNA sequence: TGTGCCAGCAGTTCCGGACTAGCCCCTGGGGAGCAGTACTTC.

The CDR3 DNA sequence: TGTGCCAGCAGCCAGGGACAGGGGGTTCAGCCCCAGCATTTT. The encoded protein is CASSQGQGVQPQHF. J is TRBJ1-5 and V is TRBV13, with 11 bases identical to TRBD1. The junction had 3 bases not matched to a gene; V was cut back by 5 bases and J by 6 bases. The germline CDR1 and CDR2 sequences are PRHDT and FYEKMQ (reference sequence). The CDR3 loop spans 14 amino acids.

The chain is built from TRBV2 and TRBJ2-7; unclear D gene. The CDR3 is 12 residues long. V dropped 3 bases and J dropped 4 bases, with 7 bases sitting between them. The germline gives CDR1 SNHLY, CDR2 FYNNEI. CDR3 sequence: CASSDVLYEQYF. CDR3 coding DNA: TGTGCCAGCAGTGATGTTCTTTACGAGCAGTACTTC.

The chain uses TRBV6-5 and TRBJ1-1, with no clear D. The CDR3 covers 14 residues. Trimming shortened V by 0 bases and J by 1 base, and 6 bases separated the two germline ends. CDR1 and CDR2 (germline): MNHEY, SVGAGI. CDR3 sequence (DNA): TGTGCCAGCAGTTACTCTGGCAAGAACACTGAAGCTTTCTTT. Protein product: CASSYSGKNTEAFF.

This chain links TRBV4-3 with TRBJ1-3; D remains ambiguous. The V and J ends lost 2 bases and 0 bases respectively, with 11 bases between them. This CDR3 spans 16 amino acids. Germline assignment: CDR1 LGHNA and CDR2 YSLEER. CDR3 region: CASSQSPGLSGNTIYF. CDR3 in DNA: TGCGCCAGCAGCCAATCTCCAGGACTCTCTGGAAACACCATATATTTT.

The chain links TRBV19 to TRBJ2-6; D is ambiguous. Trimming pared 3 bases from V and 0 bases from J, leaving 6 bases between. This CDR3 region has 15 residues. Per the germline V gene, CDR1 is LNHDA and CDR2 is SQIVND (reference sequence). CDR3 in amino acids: CASSIYSSGANVLTF. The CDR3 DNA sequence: TGTGCCAGTAGTATTTATAGCTCTGGGGCCAACGTCCTGACTTTC.

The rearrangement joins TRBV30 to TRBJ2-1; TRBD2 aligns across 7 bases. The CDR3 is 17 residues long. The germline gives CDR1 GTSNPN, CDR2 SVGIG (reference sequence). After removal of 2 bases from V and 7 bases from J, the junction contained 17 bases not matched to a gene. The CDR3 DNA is TGTGCCTGGAGTCTGGGTAGCGTGGGGAGGGAATGGAATGAGCAGTTCTTC. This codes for CAWSLGSVGREWNEQFF.

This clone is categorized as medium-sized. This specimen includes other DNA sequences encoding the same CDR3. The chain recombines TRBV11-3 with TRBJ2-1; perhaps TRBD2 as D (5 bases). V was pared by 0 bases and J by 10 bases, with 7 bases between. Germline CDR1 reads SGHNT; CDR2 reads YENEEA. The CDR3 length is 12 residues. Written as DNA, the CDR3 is TGTGCCAGCAGCTTAGAGAGCGGAGAGCAGTTCTTC. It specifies CASSLESGEQFF.

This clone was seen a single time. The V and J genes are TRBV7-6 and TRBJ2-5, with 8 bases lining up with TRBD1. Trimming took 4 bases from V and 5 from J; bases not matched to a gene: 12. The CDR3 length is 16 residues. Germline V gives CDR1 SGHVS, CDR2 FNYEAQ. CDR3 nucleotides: TGTGCCAGCAGCTCTCCTCCCGGGACAGGCATCGAGACCCAGTACTTC. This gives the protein CASSSPPGTGIETQYF.

CDR3 amino acids: CASSLAGDTDTQYF. The CDR3 DNA sequence: TGCGCCAGCAGTTTAGCGGGAGACACAGATACGCAGTATTTT. The gene calls are TRBV10-1 and TRBJ2-3, with TRBD2 matching over 9 bases. Per the germline V gene, CDR1 is WNHNN and CDR2 is SYGVQD (reference sequence). With V trimmed by 5 bases and J by 2 bases, 2 bases remained unmatched. The CDR3 loop spans 14 amino acids.

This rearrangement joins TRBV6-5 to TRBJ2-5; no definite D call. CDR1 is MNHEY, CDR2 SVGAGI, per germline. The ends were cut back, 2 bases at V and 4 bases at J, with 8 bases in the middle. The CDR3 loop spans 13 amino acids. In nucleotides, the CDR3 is TGTGCCAGCAGTTACGGCTTTGGAGAGACCCAGTACTTC. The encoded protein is CASSYGFGETQYF.

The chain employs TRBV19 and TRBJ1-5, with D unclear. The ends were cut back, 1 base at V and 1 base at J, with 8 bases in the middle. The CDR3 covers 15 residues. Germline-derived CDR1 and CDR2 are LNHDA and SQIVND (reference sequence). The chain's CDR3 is CASSIGQASNQPQHF. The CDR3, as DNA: TGTGCCAGTAGTATAGGGCAGGCCAGCAATCAGCCCCAGCATTTT.

CDR3 loop: CASTPPSAFSYEQYF. As DNA, the CDR3 is TGTGCCAGCACGCCCCCTAGCGCATTCTCCTACGAGCAGTACTTC. The chain links TRBV2 to TRBJ2-7; D is possibly TRBD2 (6 bases). Germline V gene sequence: CDR1 SNHLY, CDR2 FYNNEI. Trimming stripped 7 bases from V and 0 bases from J, with 16 bases between. This CDR3 is built from 15 residues.

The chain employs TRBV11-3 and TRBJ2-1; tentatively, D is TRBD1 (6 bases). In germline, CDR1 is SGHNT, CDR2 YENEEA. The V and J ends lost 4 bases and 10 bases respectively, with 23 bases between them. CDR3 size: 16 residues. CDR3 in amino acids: CASSSARDNPGFEQFF. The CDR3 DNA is TGTGCCAGCAGCTCCGCCAGGGACAACCCTGGGTTCGAGCAGTTCTTC.

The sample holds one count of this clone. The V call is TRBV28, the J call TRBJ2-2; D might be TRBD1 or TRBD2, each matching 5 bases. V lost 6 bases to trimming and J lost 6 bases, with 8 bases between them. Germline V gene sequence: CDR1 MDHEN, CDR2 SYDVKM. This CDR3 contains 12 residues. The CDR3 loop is CASRGVPGELFF. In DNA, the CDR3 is TGTGCCAGCAGGGGGGTTCCCGGGGAGCTGTTTTTT.

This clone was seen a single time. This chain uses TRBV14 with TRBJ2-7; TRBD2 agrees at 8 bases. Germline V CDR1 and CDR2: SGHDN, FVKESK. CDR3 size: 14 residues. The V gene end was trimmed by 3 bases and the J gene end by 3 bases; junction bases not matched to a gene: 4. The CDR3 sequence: CASSHGAGVYEQYF. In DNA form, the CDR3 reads TGTGCCAGCAGCCACGGAGCGGGAGTCTACGAGCAGTACTTC. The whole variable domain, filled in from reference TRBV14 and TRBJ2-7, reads EAGVTQFPSHSVIEKGQTVTLRCDPISGHDNLYWYRRVMGKEIKFLLHFVKESKQDESGMPNNRFLAERTGGTYSTLKVQPAELEDSGVYFCASSHGAGVYEQYFGPGTRLTVT.

CDR3 sequence reads: CASRPIAGGEQYF. In nucleotides, the CDR3 is TGTGCCAGCAGGCCAATAGCGGGAGGCGAGCAGTACTTC. This chain uses TRBV27 with TRBJ2-7, with 10 bases that match TRBD2. The V gene end was trimmed by 6 bases and the J gene end by 6 bases; junction bases not matched to a gene: 5. CDR1 MNHEY and CDR2 SMNVEV come from the germline V gene (reference sequence). The CDR3 sequence is 13 residues long.

CDR3 DNA sequence: TGTGCCAGCAGCGTAGGATCGGGGAACTACAATGAGCAGTTCTTC. It codes for CASSVGSGNYNEQFF. V usage is TRBV9 and J usage is TRBJ2-1, with a weak D call TRBD2 (5 bases). V was trimmed by 0 bases and J by 3 bases, leaving 10 bases between them. The CDR3 runs 15 residues. In germline, CDR1 is SGDLS, CDR2 YYNGEE.

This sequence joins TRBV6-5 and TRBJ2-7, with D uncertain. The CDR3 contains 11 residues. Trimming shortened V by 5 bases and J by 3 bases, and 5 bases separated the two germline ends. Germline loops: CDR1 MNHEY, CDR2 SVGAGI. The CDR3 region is CASSVDYEQYF. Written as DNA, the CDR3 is TGTGCCAGCAGTGTTGACTACGAGCAGTACTTC.

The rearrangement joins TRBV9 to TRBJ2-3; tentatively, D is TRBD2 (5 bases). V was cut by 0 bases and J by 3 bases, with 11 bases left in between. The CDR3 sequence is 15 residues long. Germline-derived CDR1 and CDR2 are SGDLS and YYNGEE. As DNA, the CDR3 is TGTGCCAGCAGCGTAGGAGACTACCTTACAGATACGCAGTATTTT. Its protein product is CASSVGDYLTDTQYF.

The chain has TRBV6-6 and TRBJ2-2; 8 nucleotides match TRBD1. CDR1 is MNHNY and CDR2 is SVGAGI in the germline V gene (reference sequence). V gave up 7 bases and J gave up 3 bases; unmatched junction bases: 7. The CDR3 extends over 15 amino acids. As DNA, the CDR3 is TGTGCCAGCAATGAGGGCAGGGGGCACACCGGGGAGCTGTTTTTT. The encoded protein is CASNEGRGHTGELFF.

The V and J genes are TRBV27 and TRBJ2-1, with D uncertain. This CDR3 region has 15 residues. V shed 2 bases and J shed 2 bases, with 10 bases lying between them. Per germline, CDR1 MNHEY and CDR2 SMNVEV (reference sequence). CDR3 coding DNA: TGTGCCAGCAGTTTAGGGCAAATCCCCTACAATGAGCAGTTCTTC. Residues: CASSLGQIPYNEQFF.

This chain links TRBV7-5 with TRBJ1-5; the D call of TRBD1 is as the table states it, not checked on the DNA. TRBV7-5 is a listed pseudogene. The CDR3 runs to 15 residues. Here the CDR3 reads CARSPTGQGKVPQHF. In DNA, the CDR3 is TGTGCCAGAAGCCCGACGGGACAGGGGAAGGTGCCCCAGCATTTT.

CDR3 loop: CASSLADGGYGYTF. Here the CDR3 DNA reads TGTGCCAGCAGCTTGGCGGACGGCGGCTATGGCTACACCTTC. The rearrangement joins TRBV5-4 to TRBJ1-2; no definite D call. This CDR3 contains 14 residues. The germline V gene encodes CDR1 SGHNT and CDR2 YYREEE (reference sequence). Deletions cut 0 bases from V and 4 bases from J, with 10 bases between.

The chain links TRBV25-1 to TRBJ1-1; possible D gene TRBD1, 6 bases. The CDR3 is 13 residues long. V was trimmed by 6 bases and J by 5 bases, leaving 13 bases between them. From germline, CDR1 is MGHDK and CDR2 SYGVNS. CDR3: CASRQGGMTEAFF. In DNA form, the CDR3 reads TGTGCCAGCAGACAGGGTGGGATGACTGAAGCTTTCTTT.

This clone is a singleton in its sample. CDR3: CASSLWQSRNEKLFF. The CDR3 nucleotides are TGTGCCAGCAGCTTGTGGCAGTCCAGAAATGAAAAACTGTTTTTT. The rearrangement uses TRBV5-6 and TRBJ1-4; D gene unclear. The CDR3 is 15 amino acids. V shed 1 base and J shed 5 bases, with 12 bases lying between them. CDR1 and CDR2 (germline): SGHDT, YYEEEE.

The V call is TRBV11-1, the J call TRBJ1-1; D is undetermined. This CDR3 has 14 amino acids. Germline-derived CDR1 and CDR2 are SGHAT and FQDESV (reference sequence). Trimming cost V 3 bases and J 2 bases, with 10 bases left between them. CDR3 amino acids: CASSFSNSNTEAFF. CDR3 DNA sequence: TGTGCCAGCAGCTTTTCCAACAGCAACACTGAAGCTTTCTTT.

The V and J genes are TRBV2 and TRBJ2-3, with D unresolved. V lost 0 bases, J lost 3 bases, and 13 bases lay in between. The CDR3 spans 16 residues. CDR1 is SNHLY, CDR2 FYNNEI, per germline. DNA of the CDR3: TGTGCCAGCAGTGAAGCACGGGTTTATAGGACAGATACGCAGTATTTT. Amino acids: CASSEARVYRTDTQYF.

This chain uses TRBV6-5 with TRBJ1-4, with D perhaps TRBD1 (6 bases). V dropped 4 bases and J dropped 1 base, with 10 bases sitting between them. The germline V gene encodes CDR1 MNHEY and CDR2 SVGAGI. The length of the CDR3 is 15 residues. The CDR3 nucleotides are TGTGCCAGCAGTTCCCACAGGGTAACTAATGAAAAACTGTTTTTT. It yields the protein CASSSHRVTNEKLFF.